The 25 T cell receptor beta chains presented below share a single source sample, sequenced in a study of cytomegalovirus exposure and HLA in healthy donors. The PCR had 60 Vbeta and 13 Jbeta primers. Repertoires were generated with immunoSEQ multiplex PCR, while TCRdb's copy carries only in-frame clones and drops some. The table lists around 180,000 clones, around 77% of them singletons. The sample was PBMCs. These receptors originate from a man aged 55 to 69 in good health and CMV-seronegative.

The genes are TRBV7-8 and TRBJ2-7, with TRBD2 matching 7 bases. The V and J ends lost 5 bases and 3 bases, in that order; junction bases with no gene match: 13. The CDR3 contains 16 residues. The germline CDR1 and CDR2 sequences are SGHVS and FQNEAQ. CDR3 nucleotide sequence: TGTGCCAGCAGCCTTCAGCGGGAATTTCCGGGCTACGAGCAGTACTTC. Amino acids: CASSLQREFPGYEQYF.

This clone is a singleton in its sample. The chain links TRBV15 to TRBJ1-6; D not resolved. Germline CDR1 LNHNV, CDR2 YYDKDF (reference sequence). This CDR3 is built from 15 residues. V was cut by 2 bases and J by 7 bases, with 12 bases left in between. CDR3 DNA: TGTGCCACCAGCAGAACCAGCGGAGGAAATTCACCCCTCCACTTT. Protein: CATSRTSGGNSPLHF.

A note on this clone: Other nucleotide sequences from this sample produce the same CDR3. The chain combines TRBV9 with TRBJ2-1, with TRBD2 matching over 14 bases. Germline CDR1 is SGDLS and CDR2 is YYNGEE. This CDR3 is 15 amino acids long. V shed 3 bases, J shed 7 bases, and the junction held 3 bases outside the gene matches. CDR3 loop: CASSAGTSGRNEQFF. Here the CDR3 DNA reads TGTGCCAGCAGCGCCGGGACTAGCGGGAGAAATGAGCAGTTCTTC.

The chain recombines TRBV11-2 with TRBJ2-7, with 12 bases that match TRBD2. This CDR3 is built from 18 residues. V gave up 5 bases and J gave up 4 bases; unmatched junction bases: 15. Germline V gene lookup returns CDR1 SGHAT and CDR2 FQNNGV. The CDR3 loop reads CASSPLIRTSGALYEQYF. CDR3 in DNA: TGTGCCAGCAGCCCGTTGATAAGGACTAGCGGGGCCTTATACGAGCAGTACTTC.

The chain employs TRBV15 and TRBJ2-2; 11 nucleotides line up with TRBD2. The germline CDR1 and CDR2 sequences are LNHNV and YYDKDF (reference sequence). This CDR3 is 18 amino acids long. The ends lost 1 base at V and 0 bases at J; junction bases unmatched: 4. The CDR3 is CATSRVGLAGSNTGELFF. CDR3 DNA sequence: TGTGCCACCAGCAGAGTAGGACTAGCGGGCTCGAACACCGGGGAGCTGTTTTTT.

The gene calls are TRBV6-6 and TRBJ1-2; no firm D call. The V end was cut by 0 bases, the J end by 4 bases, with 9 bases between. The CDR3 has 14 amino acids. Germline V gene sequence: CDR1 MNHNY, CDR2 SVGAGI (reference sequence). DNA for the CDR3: TGTGCCAGCAGTTACTCGGTCGGTAGCTATGGCTACACCTTC. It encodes CASSYSVGSYGYTF.

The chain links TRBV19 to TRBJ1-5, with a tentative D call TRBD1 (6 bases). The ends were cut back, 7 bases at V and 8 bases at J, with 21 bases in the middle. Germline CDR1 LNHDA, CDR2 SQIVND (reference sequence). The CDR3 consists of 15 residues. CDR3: CASTQDRGGGKPQHF. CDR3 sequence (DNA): TGTGCCAGTACCCAAGATCGAGGGGGTGGAAAGCCCCAGCATTTT.

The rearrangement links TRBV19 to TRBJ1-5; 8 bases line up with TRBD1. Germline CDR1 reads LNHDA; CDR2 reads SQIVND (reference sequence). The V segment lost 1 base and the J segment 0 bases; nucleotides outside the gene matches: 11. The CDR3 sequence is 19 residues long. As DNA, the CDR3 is TGTGCCAGTAGTATAGTTGCGCCTCGAGGGACAGGTAGCAATCAGCCCCAGCATTTT. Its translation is CASSIVAPRGTGSNQPQHF.

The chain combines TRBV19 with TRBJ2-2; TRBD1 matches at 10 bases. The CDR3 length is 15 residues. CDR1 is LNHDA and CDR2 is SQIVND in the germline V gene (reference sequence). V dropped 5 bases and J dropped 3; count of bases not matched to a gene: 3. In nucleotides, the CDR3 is TGTGCCAGTAGTCCCGGGACAGGGGACACCGGGGAGCTGTTTTTT. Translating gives CASSPGTGDTGELFF.

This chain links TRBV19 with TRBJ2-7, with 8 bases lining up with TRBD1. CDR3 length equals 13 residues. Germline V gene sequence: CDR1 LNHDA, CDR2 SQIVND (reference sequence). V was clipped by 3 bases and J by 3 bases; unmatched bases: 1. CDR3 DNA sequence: TGTGCCAGTAGTATTGGACAGGGCTACGAGCAGTACTTC. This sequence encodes CASSIGQGYEQYF.

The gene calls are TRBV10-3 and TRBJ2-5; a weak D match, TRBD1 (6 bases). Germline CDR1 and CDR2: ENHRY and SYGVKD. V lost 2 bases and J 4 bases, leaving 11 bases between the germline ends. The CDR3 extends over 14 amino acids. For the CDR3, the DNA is TGTGCCATCAGTGAGAAGACAGGTAGAGAGACCCAGTACTTC. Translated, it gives CAISEKTGRETQYF.

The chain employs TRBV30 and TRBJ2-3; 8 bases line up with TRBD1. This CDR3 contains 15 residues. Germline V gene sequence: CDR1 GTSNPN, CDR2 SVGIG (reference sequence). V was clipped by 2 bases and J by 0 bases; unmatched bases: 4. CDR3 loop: CAWSIGQGSTDTQYF. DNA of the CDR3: TGTGCCTGGAGTATTGGACAGGGAAGCACAGATACGCAGTATTTT.

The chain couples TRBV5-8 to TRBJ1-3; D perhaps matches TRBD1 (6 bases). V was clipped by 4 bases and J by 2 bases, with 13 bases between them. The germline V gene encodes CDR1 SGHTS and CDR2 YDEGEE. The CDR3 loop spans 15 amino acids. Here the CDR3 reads CASSIGTSTGNTIYF. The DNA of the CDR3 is TGTGCCAGCAGCATCGGGACAAGTACTGGAAACACCATATATTTT.

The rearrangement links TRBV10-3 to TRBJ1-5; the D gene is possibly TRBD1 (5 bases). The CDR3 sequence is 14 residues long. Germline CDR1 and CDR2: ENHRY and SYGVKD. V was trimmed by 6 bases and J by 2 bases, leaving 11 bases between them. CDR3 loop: CAISEVGGNQPQHF. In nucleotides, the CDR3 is TGTGCCATCAGCGAGGTAGGGGGCAATCAGCCCCAGCATTTT.

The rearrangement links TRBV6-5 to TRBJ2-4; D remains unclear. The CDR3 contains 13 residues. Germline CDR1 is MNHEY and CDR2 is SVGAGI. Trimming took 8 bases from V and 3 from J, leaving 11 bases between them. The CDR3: CASRVLGKNIQYF. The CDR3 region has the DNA TGTGCCAGCCGCGTCCTAGGCAAAAACATTCAGTACTTC.

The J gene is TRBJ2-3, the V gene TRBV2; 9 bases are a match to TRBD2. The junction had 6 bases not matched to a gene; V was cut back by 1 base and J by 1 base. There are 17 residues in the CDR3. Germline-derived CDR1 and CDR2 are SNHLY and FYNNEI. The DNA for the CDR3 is TGTGCCAGCAGTGAAGGTATAGCGGGGGCCCGCACAGATACGCAGTATTTT. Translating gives CASSEGIAGARTDTQYF.

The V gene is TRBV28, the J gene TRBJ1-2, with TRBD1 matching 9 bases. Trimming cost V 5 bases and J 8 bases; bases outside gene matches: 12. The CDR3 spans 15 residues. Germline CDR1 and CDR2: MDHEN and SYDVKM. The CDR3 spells CASSAPPGQGVGYTF. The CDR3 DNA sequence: TGTGCCAGCAGTGCCCCCCCGGGACAGGGAGTCGGCTACACCTTC.

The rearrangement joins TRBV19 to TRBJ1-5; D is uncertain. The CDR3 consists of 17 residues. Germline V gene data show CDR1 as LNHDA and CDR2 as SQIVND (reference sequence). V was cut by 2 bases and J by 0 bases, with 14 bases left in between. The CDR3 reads CASSIRKAEYSNQPQHF. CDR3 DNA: TGTGCCAGTAGTATAAGGAAGGCGGAATATAGCAATCAGCCCCAGCATTTT.

The CDR3 sequence: CASSPTSGRFYEQYF. CDR3 bases: TGTGCCAGCAGCCCAACAAGCGGGAGATTCTACGAGCAGTACTTC. This rearrangement joins TRBV6-5 to TRBJ2-7; 8 bases align to TRBD2. V lost 6 bases and J lost 3; bases outside the gene matches: 10. The CDR3 consists of 15 residues. From germline, CDR1 is MNHEY and CDR2 SVGAGI.

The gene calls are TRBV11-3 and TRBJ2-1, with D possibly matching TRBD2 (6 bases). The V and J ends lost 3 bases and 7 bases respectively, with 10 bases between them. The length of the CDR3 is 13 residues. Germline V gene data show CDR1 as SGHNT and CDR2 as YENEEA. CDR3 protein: CASSLAGRNEQFF. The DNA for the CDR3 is TGTGCCAGCAGCTTGGCGGGAAGGAATGAGCAGTTCTTC.

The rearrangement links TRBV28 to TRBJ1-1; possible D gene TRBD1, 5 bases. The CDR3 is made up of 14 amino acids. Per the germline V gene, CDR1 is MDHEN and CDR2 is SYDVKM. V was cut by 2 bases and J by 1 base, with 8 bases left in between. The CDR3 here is CASSLTGANTEAFF. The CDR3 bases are TGTGCCAGCAGTTTAACAGGAGCGAACACTGAAGCTTTCTTT.

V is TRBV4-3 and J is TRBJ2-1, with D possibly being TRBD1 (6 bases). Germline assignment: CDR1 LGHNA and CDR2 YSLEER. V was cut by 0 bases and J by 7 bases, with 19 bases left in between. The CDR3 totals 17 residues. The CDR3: CASSQDMGQGMGNEQFF. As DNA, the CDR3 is TGCGCCAGCAGCCAAGATATGGGACAAGGTATGGGGAATGAGCAGTTCTTC.

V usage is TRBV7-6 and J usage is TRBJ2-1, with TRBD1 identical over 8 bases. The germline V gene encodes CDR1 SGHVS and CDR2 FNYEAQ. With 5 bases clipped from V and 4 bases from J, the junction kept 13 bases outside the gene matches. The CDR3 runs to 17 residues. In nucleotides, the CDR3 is TGTGCCAGCAGCCTCCTCCCCGGACAGGGCCAATACAATGAGCAGTTCTTC. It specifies CASSLLPGQGQYNEQFF.

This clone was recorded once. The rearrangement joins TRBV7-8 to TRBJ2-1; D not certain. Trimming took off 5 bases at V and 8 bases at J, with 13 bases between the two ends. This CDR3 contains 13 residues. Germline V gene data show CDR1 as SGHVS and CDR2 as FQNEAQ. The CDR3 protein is CASSTGLEDEQFF. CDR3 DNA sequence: TGTGCCAGCAGCACGGGTCTGGAAGATGAGCAGTTCTTC.

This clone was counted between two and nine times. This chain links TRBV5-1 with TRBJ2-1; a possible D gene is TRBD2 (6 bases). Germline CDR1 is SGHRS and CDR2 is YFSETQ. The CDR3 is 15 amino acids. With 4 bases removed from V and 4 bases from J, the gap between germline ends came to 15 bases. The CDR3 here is CASSPIAAPYNEQFF. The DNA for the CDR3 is TGCGCCAGCAGCCCGATAGCGGCCCCGTACAATGAGCAGTTCTTC. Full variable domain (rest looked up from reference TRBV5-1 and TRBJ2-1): KAGVTQTPRYLIKTRGQQVTLSCSPISGHRSVSWYQQTPGQGLQFLFEYFSETQRNKGNFPGRFSGRQFSNSRSEMNVSTLELGDSALYLCASSPIAAPYNEQFFGPGTRLTVL.